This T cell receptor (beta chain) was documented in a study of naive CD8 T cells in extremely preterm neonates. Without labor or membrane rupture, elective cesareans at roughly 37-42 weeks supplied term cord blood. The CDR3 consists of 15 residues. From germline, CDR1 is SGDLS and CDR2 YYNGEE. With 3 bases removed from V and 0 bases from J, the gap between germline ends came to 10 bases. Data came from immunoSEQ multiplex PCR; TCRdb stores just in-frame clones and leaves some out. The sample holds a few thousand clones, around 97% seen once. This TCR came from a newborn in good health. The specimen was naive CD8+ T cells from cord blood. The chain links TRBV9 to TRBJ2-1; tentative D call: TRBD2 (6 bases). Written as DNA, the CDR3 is TGTGCCAGCAGCGATAGCGGAAGCTCCTACAATGAGCAGTTCTTC. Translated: CASSDSGSSYNEQFF.